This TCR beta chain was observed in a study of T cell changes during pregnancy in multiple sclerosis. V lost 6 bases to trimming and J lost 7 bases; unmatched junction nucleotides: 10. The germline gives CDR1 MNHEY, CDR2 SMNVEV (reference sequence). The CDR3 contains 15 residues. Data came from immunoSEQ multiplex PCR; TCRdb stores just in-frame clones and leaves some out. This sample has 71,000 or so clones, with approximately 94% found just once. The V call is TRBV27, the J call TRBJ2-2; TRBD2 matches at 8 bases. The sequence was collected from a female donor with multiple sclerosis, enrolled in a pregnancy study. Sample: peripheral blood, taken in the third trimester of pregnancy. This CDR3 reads CASRSETSVGGELFF. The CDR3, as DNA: TGTGCCAGCAGATCCGAGACTAGCGTAGGCGGGGAGCTGTTTTTT.